The present TCR beta chain was sequenced within a study of glioma-infiltrating T cells after dendritic cell vaccination (dated by TCRdb to between 2015 and 2016). About the study as a whole: The cohort included approximately 15 glioblastoma patients drawn from Phase I and II dendritic cell vaccination trials, of whom 9 were newly diagnosed and 6 had recurrent disease. Between the early 2000s and the early 2010s, the patients were given dendritic cell vaccination pulsed with autologous tumor lysate. The vaccine consisted of monocyte-derived dendritic cells cultured less than nine days with IL-4 and GM-CSF, then pulsed overnight with autologous tumor lysate. Each patient was given three intradermal dendritic cell vaccine injections, spaced two weeks apart, in the arm below the axilla. Deep sequencing of TCR beta CDR3 regions was used to quantify tumor-infiltrating lymphocyte content and compare tumor and blood repertoires in dendritic cell-vaccinated glioblastoma patients. Survival after dendritic cell vaccination was correlated with TCR sequencing metrics such as TIL content and the overlap between tumor and blood repertoires.

CDR1 SGHNT and CDR2 YYREEE were looked up in the germline V gene (reference sequence). Trimmed from V: 0 bases; trimmed from J: 3 bases; junction bases lacking a gene match: 10. The CDR3, from cysteine to phenylalanine, totals 18 residues. Only CDR3 DNA remains: 54 bases, in frame from the first base. According to the study, the label for this sample's time point signals: after dendritic cell vaccination, including at tumor progression/relapse. Patients were selected on the basis of adequate residual fresh-frozen tumor tissue and more than two years of available survival data. An isocitrate dehydrogenase mutation was not carried by any of the glioblastoma patients, although molecular status was otherwise variable. PBMC were collected before vaccination, two weeks after the third vaccination, and at tumor progression if progression occurred. The Qiagen DNeasy Blood extraction Kit was used for extraction of genomic DNA.

The immunoSEQ assay amplified TCRB CDR3 regions from approximately 2 micrograms of genomic DNA, or from all available DNA when less than that amount was available. For multiplex PCR, 60 forward primers for TCR V beta segments and 13 reverse primers for J beta segments were used. To estimate reads per starting template, synthetic control templates were spiked into each sample at limiting dilution. The Illumina HiSeq System generated sequencing reads of 87 bp. Turning to the authors' computational methods: To remove PCR and sequencing errors, closely related sequences were merged with a nearest neighbor algorithm. TCR overlap was measured as the percentage of unique tumor TCR beta sequences that were also present in the peripheral blood of the same patient. What TCRdb holds here is the immuneACCESS table cut down to in-frame rearrangements. Part of the clones is not present; checked against another copy, under half of the missing clones reflect an unresolved V gene, and the others are unexplained. The V and J calls and clone size were taken over from that table, and D and trimming were inferred from the DNA. The sample table contains 80,000 to 95,000 clones; only one count was recorded for 85% of them. Jointly, the top ten make up about 8.5% of the sample.

The paper as a whole reports these results and caveats: The TCR overlap response model with three groups was called speculative and said to need prospective validation. Higher estimated pretreatment TIL content predicted longer time to progression and overall survival after dendritic cell vaccination. The cohort was small and heterogeneous, and full blood and tumor sets were available for few patients, with initial-recurrent tumor pairs available for even fewer patients. TCR clonality showed no direct relationship with survival, which suggests that a diverse polyclonal response may matter.

This clone was counted a single time. It lacks a known antigen. It has no much larger one-base neighbor in the sample; base qualities were not kept. The receptor chain draws on TRBV5-4 and TRBJ1-5; 9 nucleotides in the junction match TRBD1. The starting material was blood, obtained after dendritic cell vaccination. The sequence was obtained from a human donor with glioblastoma. In nucleotide form, the sequence is TGTGCCAGCAGCTTGGAACGGGGACAGGGAGTCGCCAATCAGCCCCAGCATTTT. Translation gives CASSLERGQGVANQPQHF. With the portions outside the CDR3 filled from the reference TRBV5-4 and TRBJ1-5 genes, the complete variable region becomes ETGVTQSPTHLIKTRGQQVTLRCSSQSGHNTVSWYQQALGQGPQFIFQYYREEENGRGNFPPRFSGLQFPNYSSELNVNALELDDSALYLCASSLERGQGVANQPQHFGDGTRLSIL.